This T cell receptor beta chain is from a study of T cell repertoires in cytomegalovirus infection. This clonotype has at least ten counts. TCRdb ran MiXCR on the reads and lists one entry per CDR3 protein. The table lists approximately 150,000 distinct CDR3 sequences, about 6.5% of them singletons. The CDR3 is made up of 14 amino acids. CDR1 and CDR2 (germline): SQVTM, ANQGSEA. V was trimmed by 5 bases and J by 7 bases, leaving 18 bases between them. Sequenced input: PBMCs. The source of this sequence is a human donor in good health (CMV status not recorded). Some clones in this sample may be carry-over from other donors' samples. V is TRBV29-1 and J is TRBJ1-5; weak D call: TRBD1 (5 bases). The CDR3 bases are TGCAGCGTTCGAGATGGGGGAGCGGGGCAGCCCCAGCATTTT. Its protein is CSVRDGGAGQPQHF.